The 20 T cell receptor beta chains in this list originate from one sample, sequenced in a study of cytomegalovirus exposure and HLA in healthy donors. 60 Vbeta and 13 Jbeta primers were used in PCR. TCRdb's table, derived via immunoSEQ multiplex PCR, lists solely in-frame clones and lacks some. The sample contains under 200,000 clones, roughly 85% of which appear only once. Sequencing was done on a sample of PBMCs. The receptors stem from a man aged 30 to 45 in good health and CMV-seropositive.

V and J are TRBV11-3 and TRBJ2-2; possibly TRBD2 for D (6 bases). The V and J ends lost 7 bases and 0 bases respectively, with 12 bases between them. The V gene's germline CDR1 is SGHNT and CDR2 YENEEA. CDR3 length: 15 amino acids. The CDR3 sequence is CASTAGRPNTGELFF. CDR3 nucleotides: TGTGCCAGCACCGCGGGGCGCCCGAACACCGGGGAGCTGTTTTTT.

The chain has TRBV6-5 and TRBJ2-7; perhaps TRBD1 as D (6 bases). This CDR3 is built from 12 residues. CDR1 MNHEY and CDR2 SVGAGI come from the germline V gene. V dropped 6 bases and J dropped 1 base, with 7 bases sitting between them. CDR3 protein: CASRDSSYEQYF. In DNA form, the CDR3 reads TGTGCCAGCAGGGACAGTTCCTACGAGCAGTACTTC.

V is TRBV10-2 and J is TRBJ1-2; no clear D gene. V gave up 2 bases and J gave up 4 bases, with 11 bases separating them. The CDR3 extends over 14 amino acids. The germline gives CDR1 WSHSY, CDR2 SAAADI. CDR3 nucleotides: TGCGCCAGCAGTGAGCTGGAGAGAGGCTATGGCTACACCTTC. This translates into CASSELERGYGYTF.

The V call is TRBV5-6, the J call TRBJ2-7; 7 bases match TRBD1. There are 13 residues in the CDR3. Germline CDR1 is SGHDT and CDR2 is YYEEEE. Trimming removed 2 bases from V and 3 bases from J; junction bases left unmatched: 2. CDR3 coding DNA: TGTGCCAGCAGCTTAAGGACAGGCTACGAGCAGTACGTC. Translated: CASSLRTGYEQYV.

The V and J genes are TRBV9 and TRBJ2-1, with 8 bases that match TRBD2. Germline V gives CDR1 SGDLS, CDR2 YYNGEE. J lost 4 bases, V lost 1 base, and 4 bases had no gene match. This CDR3 spans 15 amino acids. DNA of the CDR3: TGTGCCAGCAGCGTAACCGGGAGGGGTTACAATGAGCAGTTCTTC. This gives the protein CASSVTGRGYNEQFF.

In regard to this clone: One junction end does not reproduce the germline sequence, and a read error may be involved. CDR3 sequence reads: CSSSLLGGAGEAFF. CDR3 in DNA: TGTTCCAGCAGCTTACTCGGAGGGGCAGGAGAAGCTTTCTTT. The chain combines TRBV7-9 with TRBJ1-1, with a weak D call TRBD1 (5 bases). The germline gives CDR1 SEHNR, CDR2 FQNEAQ (reference sequence). The CDR3 totals 14 residues.

This chain joins TRBV27 and TRBJ2-3; TRBD2 is a possible D gene (6 bases). This CDR3 is built from 19 residues. V lost 6 bases and J lost 0, with 25 bases in between. Germline V gene sequence: CDR1 MNHEY, CDR2 SMNVEV (reference sequence). This chain's CDR3 is CASSPLPTMAGTSTDTQYF. The DNA of the CDR3 is TGTGCCAGCAGCCCACTTCCAACGATGGCAGGGACTAGCACAGATACGCAGTATTTT.

The V call is TRBV29-1, the J call TRBJ2-5; D is unresolved. The J call could be wrong; TRBJ2-7 is a better fit for the DNA end. Per the germline V gene, CDR1 is SQVTM and CDR2 is ANQGSEA. This CDR3 contains 11 residues. This CDR3 is CSVAGSAEQYF. In DNA, the CDR3 is TGCAGCGTTGCTGGCAGCGCCGAGCAGTACTTC.

This chain connects TRBV18 to TRBJ1-3, with a possible D match to TRBD1 (6 bases). Germline-derived CDR1 and CDR2 are KGHSH and LQKENI. V was cut by 6 bases and J by 0 bases, with 12 bases left in between. The CDR3 length is 15 residues. This chain's CDR3 is CASSPTGYSGNTIYF. CDR3 coding DNA: TGTGCCAGCTCGCCAACAGGGTACTCTGGAAACACCATATATTTT. The full variable domain, its missing parts supplied by reference TRBV18 and TRBJ1-3, is NAGVMQNPRHLVRRRGQEARLRCSPMKGHSHVYWYRQLPEEGLKFMVYLQKENIIDESGMPKERFSAEFPKEGPSILRIQQVVRGDSAAYFCASSPTGYSGNTIYFGEGSWLTVV.

The V call is TRBV11-1, the J call TRBJ1-1; 7 bases are a match to TRBD1. The germline CDR1 and CDR2 sequences are SGHAT and FQDESV (reference sequence). V shed 5 bases and J 7 bases; nucleotides not matched to a gene: 7. The CDR3 is 13 residues long. CDR3 coding DNA: TGTGCCAGCAGCCAAGGGACAGCTAATGAAGCTTTCTTT. This translates into CASSQGTANEAFF.

This chain links TRBV11-3 with TRBJ2-3; D call uncertain. CDR3 length: 11 amino acids. The germline V and J ends were trimmed by 2 bases and 6 bases, with 3 bases remaining between them. CDR1 is SGHNT, CDR2 YENEEA, per germline. In DNA, the CDR3 is TGTGCCAGCAGCTTACTGGATACGCAGTATTTT. It is translated as CASSLLDTQYF.

The chain combines TRBV5-1 with TRBJ2-7; 7 positions match TRBD1. V lost 2 bases and J lost 0; bases outside the gene matches: 2. Germline V gene lookup returns CDR1 SGHRS and CDR2 YFSETQ. The CDR3 has 14 residues. The CDR3 loop reads CASSFGDSSYEQYF. CDR3 DNA: TGCGCCAGCAGCTTTGGGGACAGCTCCTACGAGCAGTACTTC.

About this clone: An end of the junction differs from the germline gene, which may be a read error. This chain links TRBV7-9 with TRBJ2-7; D perhaps matches TRBD1 (5 bases). Germline V gene data show CDR1 as SEHNR and CDR2 as FQNEAQ (reference sequence). The CDR3 extends over 14 amino acids. Here the CDR3 reads CSSEPKQDSYEQYF. CDR3 nucleotide sequence: TGTTCCAGCGAGCCTAAACAGGACTCCTACGAGCAGTACTTC.

V is TRBV7-2 and J is TRBJ2-1, with D possibly TRBD1 on 5 matching bases. The CDR3 is 11 amino acids. V lost 7 bases and J 10 bases, leaving 11 bases between the germline ends. The germline V gene encodes CDR1 SGHTA and CDR2 FQGNSA. CDR3 nucleotide sequence: TGTGCCAGCACCCTGGCAGGGGAGCAGTTCTTC. Protein product: CASTLAGEQFF.

The chain has TRBV19 and TRBJ2-3, with D perhaps matching TRBD2 (5 bases). V was shortened by 7 bases and J by 5 bases, with 16 bases between the two germline ends. This CDR3 comprises 14 residues. The germline gives CDR1 LNHDA, CDR2 SQIVND (reference sequence). CDR3 sequence reads: CASKNFGGGDTQYF. CDR3 bases: TGTGCCAGTAAGAATTTTGGAGGTGGAGATACGCAGTATTTT.

The chain is built from TRBV4-1 and TRBJ2-5; 10 bases line up with TRBD2. Looked up from germline, CDR1 is MGHRA and CDR2 is YSYEKL. The CDR3 spans 17 residues. Trimming cost V 1 base and J 4 bases; bases outside gene matches: 9. CDR3 loop: CASSQGGLSGRTETQYF. DNA for the CDR3: TGCGCCAGCAGCCAAGGAGGTCTTAGCGGGAGGACAGAGACCCAGTACTTC.

The chain couples TRBV5-4 to TRBJ2-3; TRBD2 aligns across 8 bases. CDR1 and CDR2 (germline): SGHNT, YYREEE (reference sequence). This CDR3 comprises 16 residues. With 4 bases clipped from V and 8 bases from J, the junction kept 15 bases outside the gene matches. This CDR3 is CASSSPTSGGVSTQYF. DNA of the CDR3: TGTGCCAGCAGCAGCCCCACTAGCGGAGGGGTCTCTACGCAGTATTTT.

This clone is a singleton in its sample. The chain employs TRBV5-4 and TRBJ2-3, with a possible D match to TRBD2 (6 bases). Germline assignment: CDR1 SGHNT and CDR2 YYREEE (reference sequence). This CDR3 has 14 amino acids. With 0 bases removed from V and 6 bases from J, the gap between germline ends came to 11 bases. CDR3 protein: CASSLVSGEDTQYF. CDR3 bases: TGTGCCAGCAGCTTGGTGTCGGGGGAGGATACGCAGTATTTT.

The V call is TRBV4-3, the J call TRBJ1-1; TRBD1 agrees at 7 bases. The CDR3 totals 15 residues. Germline loops: CDR1 LGHNA, CDR2 YSLEER. V lost 1 base and J lost 5; bases outside the gene matches: 7. The CDR3 DNA reads TGCGCCAGCAGCCAAGGTTCAGGGGGTGTTACTGAAGCTTTCTTT. Protein: CASSQGSGGVTEAFF.

The CDR3, as DNA: TGTGCCAGCAGCCCCCCGGGACTAACCGAGCAGTTCTTC. Translated, it gives CASSPPGLTEQFF. The chain links TRBV27 to TRBJ2-1, with 7 positions matching TRBD2. With 6 bases clipped from V and 10 bases from J, the junction kept 9 bases outside the gene matches. Germline CDR1 is MNHEY and CDR2 is SMNVEV (reference sequence). This CDR3 region has 13 residues.